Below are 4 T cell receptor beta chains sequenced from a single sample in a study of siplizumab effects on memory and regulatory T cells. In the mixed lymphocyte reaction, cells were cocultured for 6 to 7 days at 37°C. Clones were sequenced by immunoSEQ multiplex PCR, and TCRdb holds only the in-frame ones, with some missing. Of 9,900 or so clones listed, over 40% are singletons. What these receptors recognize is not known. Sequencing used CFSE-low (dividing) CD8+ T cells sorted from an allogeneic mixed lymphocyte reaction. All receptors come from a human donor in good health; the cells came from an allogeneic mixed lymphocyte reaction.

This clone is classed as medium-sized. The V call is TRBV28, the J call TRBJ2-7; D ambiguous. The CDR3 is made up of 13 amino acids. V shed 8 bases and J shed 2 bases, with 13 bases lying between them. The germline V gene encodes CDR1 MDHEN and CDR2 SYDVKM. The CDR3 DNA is TGTGCCAGCGCTCAATTCGAAACCTACGAGCAGTACTTC. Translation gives CASAQFETYEQYF.

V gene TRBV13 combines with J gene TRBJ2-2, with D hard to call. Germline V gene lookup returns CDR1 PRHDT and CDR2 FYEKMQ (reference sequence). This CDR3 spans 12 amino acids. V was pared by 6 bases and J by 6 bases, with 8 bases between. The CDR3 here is CASSDQPGELFF. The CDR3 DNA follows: TGTGCCAGCAGTGATCAGCCCGGGGAGCTGTTTTTT.

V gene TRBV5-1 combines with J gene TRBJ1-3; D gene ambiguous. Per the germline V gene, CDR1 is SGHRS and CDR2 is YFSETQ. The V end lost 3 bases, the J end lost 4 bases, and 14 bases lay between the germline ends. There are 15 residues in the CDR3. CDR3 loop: CASSSDEGDGNTIYF. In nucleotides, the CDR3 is TGCGCCAGCAGCTCGGACGAGGGCGACGGAAACACCATATATTTT.

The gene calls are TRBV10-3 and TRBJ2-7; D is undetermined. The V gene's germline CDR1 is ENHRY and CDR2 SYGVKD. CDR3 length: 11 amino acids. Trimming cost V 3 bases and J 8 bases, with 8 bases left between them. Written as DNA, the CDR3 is TGTGCCATCAGTGACCCGGAGAAGCAGTACTTC. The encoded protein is CAISDPEKQYF.